The sample holds one count of the clone carrying this TCR beta chain. This sample is part of a study of blood T cell repertoires in COVID-19. Per the germline V gene, CDR1 is SGDLS and CDR2 is YYNGEE. Trimming removed 0 bases at V and 4 bases at J, with 12 bases between. CDR3 length: 15 residues. Participants' reported clinical history set cohort assignment. Assay: immunoSEQ multiplex PCR; the TCRdb copy retains only in-frame clones and omits some. The sample yields fewer than 500,000 clones, 70% to 90% seen once. This chain uses TRBV9 with TRBJ2-3; the D gene is possibly TRBD2 (6 bases). The sample consisted of PBMCs or T cells enriched from blood (not recorded which). The origin of this receptor is a woman between 18 and 29 years old with acute COVID-19. The DNA for the CDR3 is TGTGCCAGCAGCGTAGCGGGAGATGGTGCAGATACGCAGTATTTT. Amino acids: CASSVAGDGADTQYF.